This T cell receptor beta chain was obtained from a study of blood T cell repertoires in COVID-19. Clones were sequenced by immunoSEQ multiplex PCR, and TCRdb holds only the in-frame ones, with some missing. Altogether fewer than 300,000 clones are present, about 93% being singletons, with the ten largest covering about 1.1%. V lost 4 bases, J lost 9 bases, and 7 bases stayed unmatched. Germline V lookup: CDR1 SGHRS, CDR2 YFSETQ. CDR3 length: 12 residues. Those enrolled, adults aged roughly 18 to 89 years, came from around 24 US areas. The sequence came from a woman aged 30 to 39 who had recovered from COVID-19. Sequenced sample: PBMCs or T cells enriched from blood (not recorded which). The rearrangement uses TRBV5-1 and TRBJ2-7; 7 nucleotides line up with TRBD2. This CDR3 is CASSAGTIGQYF. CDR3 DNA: TGCGCCAGCAGCGCGGGGACTATCGGGCAGTACTTC.